This T cell receptor beta chain was recovered during a study of T cells in Graves' hyperthyroidism and ophthalmopathy. Notes on the study in general: Separating ophthalmopathy from stable hyperthyroidism was achieved by a 13 V-J model.

The source material, RNA transcripts, was used to amplify TCR beta CDR3 regions. Initially, a first-round RT-PCR of the TCR CDR3 employed the HTBI primer set. A single record per CDR3 protein comes from TCRdb applying MiXCR to the multiplex PCR reads. This table holds a few hundred thousand distinct CDR3 sequences, more than 45% found once. To note about this clonotype: Its antigen remains unknown.

Germline lookup yields CDR1 SGDLS and CDR2 YYNGEE. The V gene end was trimmed by 5 bases and the J gene end by 6 bases; junction bases not matched to a gene: 17. CDR3 length: 17 residues. No progression to ophthalmopathy during 18 months of follow-up defined stable disease. The TCR comes from a young woman with Graves' hyperthyroidism. The specimen was peripheral blood or thyroid tissue (not recorded which). This sequence joins TRBV9 and TRBJ2-7; 10 bases agree with TRBD1. The DNA of the CDR3 is TGTGCCAGCAGTCCGTGGCCCCCCGGGACAGGGGTCGGCGAGCAGTACTTC. This sequence encodes CASSPWPPGTGVGEQYF.